The clone carrying this TCR beta chain was detected ten times or more. What it binds is not known. This entry is derived from a study of human T cells and chemical hapten exposure. Study findings and constraints: The study found expanded TCRs formed significantly more large CDR3 similarity clusters than controls. As the donors had alopecia, their immune response may differ from healthy people's. The study found that DPC sensitization did not change TCRs above 1 in 1000 frequency.

This CDR3 has 15 residues. CDR1 MNHEY and CDR2 SVGEGT come from the germline V gene. The J segment lost 0 bases and the V segment lost 3 bases, leaving 2 bases of the junction unmatched. Time point indicated: pre-sensitization, week 0. Treatment reported: therapeutic diphenylcyclopropenone sensitization with weekly scalp DPC. Total RNA came from unfractionated whole blood. TCRdb redid the calling of the RACE reads with MiXCR, one entry per CDR3 protein. The sample contains around 300,000 distinct CDR3 sequences, around 7.7% of which appear only once. This receptor was obtained from a man between 18 and 35 years old with alopecia areata. Some clones in this sample may be carry-over from other donors' samples. Source: whole blood, taken in connection with sensitization to the hapten diphenylcyclopropenone (DPC). The chain couples TRBV6-2 or TRBV6-3 to TRBJ1-5; 7 bases line up with TRBD1. The CDR3, as DNA: TGTGCCAGCAGTTATGGACAGGATAGCAATCAGCCCCAGCATTTT. Its protein product is CASSYGQDSNQPQHF.